One T cell receptor (beta chain) is described in this entry. The data belong to a study of blood T cell repertoires in COVID-19. Looking at the study overall: Sample material is recorded as cDNA or gDNA derived from T cells, B-cell-depleted T cells, or PBMCs.

This CDR3 region has 15 residues. Data came from immunoSEQ multiplex PCR; TCRdb stores just in-frame clones and leaves some out. The table shows hundreds of thousands of clones, with roughly 89% occurring only once. The specimen sequenced was PBMCs or T cells enriched from blood (not recorded which). This sequence joins TRBV21-1 and TRBJ2-4; TRBD2, as called in the table, went unchecked against the DNA. TRBV21-1 is a pseudogene segment. This clonotype originated in a woman younger than 35 with acute COVID-19. CDR3 region: CASSARIVAKNIQYF. The CDR3, as DNA: TGTGCCAGCAGCGCACGAATAGTAGCCAAAAACATTCAGTACTTC.